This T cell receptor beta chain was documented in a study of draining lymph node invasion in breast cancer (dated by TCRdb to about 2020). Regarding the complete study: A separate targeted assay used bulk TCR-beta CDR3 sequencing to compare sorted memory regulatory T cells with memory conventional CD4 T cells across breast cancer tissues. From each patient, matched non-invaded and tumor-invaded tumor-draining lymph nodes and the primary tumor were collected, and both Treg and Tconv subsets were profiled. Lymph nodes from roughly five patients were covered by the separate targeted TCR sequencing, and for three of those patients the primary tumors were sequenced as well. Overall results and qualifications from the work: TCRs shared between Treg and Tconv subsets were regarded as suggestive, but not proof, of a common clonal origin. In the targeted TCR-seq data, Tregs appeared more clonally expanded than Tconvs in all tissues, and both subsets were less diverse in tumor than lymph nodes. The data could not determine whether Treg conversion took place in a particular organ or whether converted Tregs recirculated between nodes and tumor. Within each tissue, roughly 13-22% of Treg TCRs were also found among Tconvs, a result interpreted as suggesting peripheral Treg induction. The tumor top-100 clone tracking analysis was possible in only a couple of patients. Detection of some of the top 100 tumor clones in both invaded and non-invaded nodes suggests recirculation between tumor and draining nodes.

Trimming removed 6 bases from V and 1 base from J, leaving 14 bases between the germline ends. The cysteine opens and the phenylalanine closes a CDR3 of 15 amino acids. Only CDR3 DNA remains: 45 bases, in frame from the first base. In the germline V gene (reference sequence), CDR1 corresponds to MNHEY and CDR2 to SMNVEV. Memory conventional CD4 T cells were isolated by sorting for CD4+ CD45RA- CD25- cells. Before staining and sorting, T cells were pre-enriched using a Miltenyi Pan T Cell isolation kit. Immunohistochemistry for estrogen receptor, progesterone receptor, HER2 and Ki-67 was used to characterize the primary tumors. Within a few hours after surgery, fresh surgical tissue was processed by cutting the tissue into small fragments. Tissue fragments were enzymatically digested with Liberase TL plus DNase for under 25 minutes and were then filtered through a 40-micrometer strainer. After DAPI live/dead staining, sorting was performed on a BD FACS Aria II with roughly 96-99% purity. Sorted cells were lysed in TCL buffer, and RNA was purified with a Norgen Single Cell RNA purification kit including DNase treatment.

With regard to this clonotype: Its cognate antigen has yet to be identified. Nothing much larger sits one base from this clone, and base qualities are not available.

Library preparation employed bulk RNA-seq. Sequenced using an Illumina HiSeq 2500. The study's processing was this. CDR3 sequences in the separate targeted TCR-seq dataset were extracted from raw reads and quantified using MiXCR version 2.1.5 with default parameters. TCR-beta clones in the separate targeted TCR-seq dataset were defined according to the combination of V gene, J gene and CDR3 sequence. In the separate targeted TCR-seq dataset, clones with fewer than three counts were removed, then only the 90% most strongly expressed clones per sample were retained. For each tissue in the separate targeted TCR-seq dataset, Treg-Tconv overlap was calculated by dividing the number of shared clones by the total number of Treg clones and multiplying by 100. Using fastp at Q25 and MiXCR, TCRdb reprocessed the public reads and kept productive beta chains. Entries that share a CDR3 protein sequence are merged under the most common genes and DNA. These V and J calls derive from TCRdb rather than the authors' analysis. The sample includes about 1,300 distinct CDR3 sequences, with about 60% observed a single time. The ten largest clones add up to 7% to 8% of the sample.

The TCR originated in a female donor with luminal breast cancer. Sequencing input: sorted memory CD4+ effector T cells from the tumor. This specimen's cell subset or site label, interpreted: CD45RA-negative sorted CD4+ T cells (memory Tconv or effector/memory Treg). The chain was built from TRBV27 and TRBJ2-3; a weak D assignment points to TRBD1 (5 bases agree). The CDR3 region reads CASSLNQGGTDTQYF. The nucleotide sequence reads TGTGCCAGCAGCCTGAATCAAGGGGGCACAGATACGCAGTATTTT.